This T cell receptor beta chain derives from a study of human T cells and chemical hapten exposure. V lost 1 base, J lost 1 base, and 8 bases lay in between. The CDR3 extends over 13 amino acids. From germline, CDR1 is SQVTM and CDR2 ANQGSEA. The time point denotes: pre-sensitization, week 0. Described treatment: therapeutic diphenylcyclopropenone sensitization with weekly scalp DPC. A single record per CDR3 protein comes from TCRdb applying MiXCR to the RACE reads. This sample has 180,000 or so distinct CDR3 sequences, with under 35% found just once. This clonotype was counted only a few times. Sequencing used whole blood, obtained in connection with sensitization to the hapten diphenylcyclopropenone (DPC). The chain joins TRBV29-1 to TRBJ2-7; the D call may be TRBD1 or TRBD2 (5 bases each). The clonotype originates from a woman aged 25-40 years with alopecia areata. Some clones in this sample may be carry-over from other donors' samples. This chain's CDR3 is CSVEVEGSYEQYF. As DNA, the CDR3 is TGCAGCGTTGAAGTTGAGGGGTCCTACGAGCAGTACTTC.